The next 22 T cell receptor beta chains were all read from a single sample in a study of blood T cell repertoires in COVID-19. The method was immunoSEQ multiplex PCR; TCRdb's version includes in-frame clones alone and lacks a portion of them. The profile shows tens of thousands of clones, about 80% of them singletons. Sequenced sample: peripheral blood. These receptors originate from a woman older than 75 with acute or convalescent COVID-19.

The chain links TRBV5-6 to TRBJ2-1, with D possibly TRBD2 on 6 matching bases. Trimming stripped 1 base from V and 0 bases from J, with 17 bases between. Germline CDR1 reads SGHDT; CDR2 reads YYEEEE. The CDR3 contains 18 residues. The CDR3 sequence is CASSLKPRAGSSYNEQFF. CDR3 nucleotide sequence: TGTGCCAGCAGCTTGAAGCCTCGGGCGGGGAGCTCCTACAATGAGCAGTTCTTC.

This rearrangement joins TRBV29-1 to TRBJ2-5; possibly TRBD1 for D (5 bases). The CDR3 totals 13 residues. Germline CDR1 reads SQVTM; CDR2 reads ANQGSEA. Trimming took off 1 base at V and 1 base at J, with 7 bases between the two ends. The CDR3 bases are TGCAGCGTTGAAGTAGGGGCCCAAGAGACCCAGTACTTC. Amino acid sequence: CSVEVGAQETQYF.

This sequence joins TRBV25-1 and TRBJ2-5; D possibly corresponds to TRBD2 (6 bases). V lost 3 bases and J lost 2, with 13 bases in between. CDR1 is MGHDK and CDR2 is SYGVNS in the germline V gene. CDR3 size: 15 residues. CDR3 sequence (DNA): TGTGCCAGCAGTGATGGGGGGAGGTGGCAAGAGACCCAGTACTTC. Translating gives CASSDGGRWQETQYF.

J is TRBJ1-5 and V is TRBV18; D remains unclear. CDR1 is KGHSH, CDR2 LQKENI, per germline. The CDR3 consists of 15 residues. The ends were cut back, 2 bases at V and 1 base at J, with 9 bases in the middle. The CDR3: CASSPTIDSNQPQHF. For the CDR3, the DNA is TGTGCCAGCTCACCAACTATTGACAGCAATCAGCCCCAGCATTTT. Filled out from reference TRBV18 and TRBJ1-5, the complete variable domain reads NAGVMQNPRHLVRRRGQEARLRCSPMKGHSHVYWYRQLPEEGLKFMVYLQKENIIDESGMPKERFSAEFPKEGPSILRIQQVVRGDSAAYFCASSPTIDSNQPQHFGDGTRLSIL.

The chain has TRBV10-3 and TRBJ2-7; a possible D gene is TRBD1 (7 bases). The ends were cut back, 11 bases at V and 10 bases at J, with 24 bases in the middle. Germline loops: CDR1 ENHRY, CDR2 SYGVKD. The CDR3 runs 13 residues. Written as DNA, the CDR3 is TGTGCCGCAAGCGGAGGGGGCGGTTTCGATCAGTACTTC. As protein: CAASGGGGFDQYF.

Only a few counts were recorded for this clone. The chain employs TRBV27 and TRBJ2-5; tentative D call: TRBD1 (6 bases). This CDR3 is 13 amino acids long. V dropped 6 bases and J dropped 7 bases, with 15 bases sitting between them. In germline, CDR1 is MNHEY, CDR2 SMNVEV (reference sequence). As DNA, the CDR3 is TGTGCCAGCAGCTCCTGGGGGCTGGGGACCCAGTACTTC. As protein: CASSSWGLGTQYF.

The genes are TRBV5-8 and TRBJ2-7; D perhaps matches TRBD2 (5 bases). The CDR3 contains 14 residues. The V and J ends lost 4 bases and 2 bases respectively, with 13 bases between them. The germline CDR1 and CDR2 sequences are SGHTS and YDEGEE. This CDR3 reads CASSLGGFAYEQYF. The DNA for the CDR3 is TGTGCCAGCAGCCTCGGCGGGTTCGCCTACGAGCAGTACTTC.

The chain recombines TRBV9 with TRBJ2-3, with TRBD2 matching over 8 bases. This CDR3 contains 13 residues. Germline V gene data show CDR1 as SGDLS and CDR2 as YYNGEE. The V gene end was trimmed by 1 base and the J gene end by 13 bases; junction bases not matched to a gene: 8. CDR3 nucleotides: TGTGCCAGCAGCGTAAACACCGGGACTAGTGAGTATTTT. Translation gives CASSVNTGTSEYF. Full variable domain (missing parts from reference TRBV9 and TRBJ2-3): DSGVTQTPKHLITATGQRVTLRCSPRSGDLSVYWYQQSLDQGLQFLIQYYNGEERAKGNILERFSAQQFPDLHSELNLSSLELGDSALYFCASSVNTGTSEYFGPGTRLTVL.

The V call is TRBV9, the J call TRBJ2-1; D is unresolved. Trimming removed 4 bases from V and 3 bases from J, with 5 bases in between. CDR3 length equals 12 residues. Germline lookup yields CDR1 SGDLS and CDR2 YYNGEE. CDR3 sequence reads: CASSFSYNEQFF. CDR3 coding DNA: TGTGCCAGCAGCTTCAGCTACAATGAGCAGTTCTTC.

The chain carries TRBV25-1 and TRBJ2-7; D gene ambiguous. The CDR3 spans 18 residues. CDR1 is MGHDK, CDR2 SYGVNS, per germline. Trimming cost V 4 bases and J 3 bases, with 25 bases left between them. The CDR3 DNA sequence: TGTGCCAGCAGTGGCCGCGCGCGGCCAGCTCTCTCCTTCTACGAGCAGTACTTC. Amino acids: CASSGRARPALSFYEQYF.

The gene calls are TRBV29-1 and TRBJ2-7; the match to TRBD1 covers 12 bases. Germline V gene data show CDR1 as SQVTM and CDR2 as ANQGSEA. The V gene end was trimmed by 6 bases and the J gene end by 6 bases; junction bases not matched to a gene: 9. The CDR3 spans 14 residues. This chain's CDR3 is CSVGGQGAPGEQYF. CDR3 bases: TGCAGCGTGGGGGGACAGGGGGCTCCGGGCGAGCAGTACTTC.

The chain couples TRBV7-9 to TRBJ1-2; 8 bases agree with TRBD1. The length of the CDR3 is 15 residues. Germline trimming cut 5 bases from V and 0 bases from J; bases unmatched to any gene: 5. CDR1 is SEHNR, CDR2 FQNEAQ, per germline (reference sequence). DNA of the CDR3: TGTGCCAGCAGCGAGACAGGGGACCCTAACTATGGCTACACCTTC. It encodes CASSETGDPNYGYTF.

This rearrangement joins TRBV29-1 to TRBJ2-3, with D unresolved. CDR3 length: 10 residues. Germline assignment: CDR1 SQVTM and CDR2 ANQGSEA. Trimming shortened V by 4 bases and J by 5 bases, and 4 bases separated the two germline ends. CDR3 loop: CSVGVDTQYF. For the CDR3, the DNA is TGCAGCGTTGGAGTAGATACGCAGTATTTT.

The chain employs TRBV2 and TRBJ2-7, with 9 bases fitting TRBD1. CDR3 length: 14 residues. V was clipped by 4 bases and J by 2 bases; unmatched bases: 3. In germline, CDR1 is SNHLY, CDR2 FYNNEI. The CDR3 DNA sequence: TGTGCCAGCAGTGGCCGGGACAGGGCCTACGAGCAGTACTTC. This encodes CASSGRDRAYEQYF.

The chain carries TRBV5-1 and TRBJ1-4; 11 bases map to TRBD1. The CDR3 has 15 residues. Losses at the gene ends were 4 bases for V and 7 bases for J; bases not matched to a gene: 6. Germline V CDR1 and CDR2: SGHRS, YFSETQ. CDR3 protein: CASSGTGGKGEKLFF. CDR3 coding DNA: TGCGCCAGCAGCGGGACAGGGGGAAAGGGTGAAAAACTGTTTTTT.

The genes are TRBV9 and TRBJ1-6; D not certain. Trimming took 4 bases from V and 0 from J, leaving 11 bases between them. The germline CDR1 and CDR2 sequences are SGDLS and YYNGEE. The CDR3 length is 16 residues. DNA of the CDR3: TGTGCCAGCAGCCGAGAAGCTAGCTCCTATAATTCACCCCTCCACTTT. The encoded protein is CASSREASSYNSPLHF.

The V call is TRBV19, the J call TRBJ2-5; D gene uncertain. Germline CDR1 reads LNHDA; CDR2 reads SQIVND (reference sequence). Trimming pared 5 bases from V and 3 bases from J, leaving 10 bases between. The CDR3 is made up of 13 amino acids. As DNA, the CDR3 is TGTGCCAGTAGTTCATCGCGGAAAGAGACCCAGTACTTC. As protein: CASSSSRKETQYF. Based on the CDR3 plus reference TRBV19 and TRBJ2-5, the full variable domain is DGGITQSPKYLFRKEGQNVTLSCEQNLNHDAMYWYRQDPGQGLRLIYYSQIVNDFQKGDIAEGYSVSREKKESFPLTVTSAQKNPTAFYLCASSSSRKETQYFGPGTRLLVL.

The J gene is TRBJ1-3, the V gene TRBV15; tentative D call: TRBD1 (6 bases). This CDR3 is built from 17 residues. Trimming removed 2 bases from V and 0 bases from J, with 14 bases in between. Germline CDR1 LNHNV, CDR2 YYDKDF (reference sequence). The CDR3 region is CATSRPPGARSGNTIYF. The CDR3 DNA is TGTGCCACCAGCAGACCCCCAGGGGCTCGCTCTGGAAACACCATATATTTT. Supplemented by reference TRBV15 and TRBJ1-3, the full variable domain reads DAMVIQNPRYQVTQFGKPVTLSCSQTLNHNVMYWYQQKSSQAPKLLFHYYDKDFNNEADTPDNFQSRRPNTSFCFLDIRSPGLGDTAMYLCATSRPPGARSGNTIYFGEGSWLTVV.

This chain links TRBV7-2 with TRBJ2-5; weak D call: TRBD1 (7 bases). Germline CDR1 SGHTA, CDR2 FQGNSA. The CDR3 totals 15 residues. V gave up 0 bases and J gave up 5 bases, with 13 bases separating them. The DNA of the CDR3 is TGTGCCAGCAGCTTAGCCAAGACAGGGAGGGAGACCCAGTACTTC. Amino acid sequence: CASSLAKTGRETQYF.

The chain links TRBV28 to TRBJ1-5, with no clear D. The CDR3 covers 13 residues. Germline lookup yields CDR1 MDHEN and CDR2 SYDVKM. Trimming took off 4 bases at V and 2 bases at J, with 6 bases between the two ends. This CDR3 reads CASSWGGNQPQHF. In nucleotides, the CDR3 is TGTGCCAGCAGTTGGGGAGGCAATCAGCCCCAGCATTTT.

The rearrangement links TRBV11-1 to TRBJ2-5, with D possibly TRBD1 on 6 matching bases. In germline, CDR1 is SGHAT, CDR2 FQDESV (reference sequence). Trimming pared 5 bases from V and 4 bases from J, leaving 14 bases between. The CDR3 is 14 residues long. In nucleotides, the CDR3 is TGTGCCAGCAGCAAAAACAGGGTTGGAGAGACCCAGTACTTC. It is translated as CASSKNRVGETQYF.

The chain uses TRBV2 and TRBJ1-5; D unresolved. This CDR3 has 15 amino acids. Germline V gives CDR1 SNHLY, CDR2 FYNNEI. V lost 6 bases to trimming and J lost 0 bases, with 12 bases between them. The CDR3 loop is CASRERRNSNQPQHF. CDR3 coding DNA: TGTGCCAGCAGAGAGCGGAGGAATAGCAATCAGCCCCAGCATTTT.